The next 8 T cell receptor beta chains were all read from a single sample in a study of T-cell memory formation after mild COVID-19. A single record per CDR3 protein comes from TCRdb applying MiXCR to the 5' RACE reads. The data contain about 470,000 distinct CDR3 sequences, 15% to 20% of them singletons. Sequencing was performed on PBMCs or a T cell subset sorted from them (not recorded which). The receptors stem from an adult woman who had mild COVID-19 (a few samples of this study predate the infection). Cell type and time point are not known.

This clonotype was recorded many times. This chain joins TRBV12-3 or TRBV12-4 and TRBJ2-7, with 13 bases fitting TRBD2. V gave up 6 bases and J gave up 3 bases; unmatched junction bases: 5. CDR3 length: 15 amino acids. CDR3 sequence: CASSLGTSGDYEQYF. DNA for the CDR3: TGTGCCAGCAGCCTGGGGACTAGCGGGGACTACGAGCAGTACTTC.

The J gene is TRBJ1-1, the V gene TRBV19; D unresolved. CDR3 length: 13 amino acids. Trimming removed 1 base at V and 8 bases at J, with 11 bases between. CDR1 is LNHDA and CDR2 is SQIVND in the germline V gene (reference sequence). CDR3 amino acids: CASSIAGRQEAFF. CDR3 nucleotides: TGTGCCAGTAGTATAGCTGGCAGACAAGAAGCTTTCTTT.

This clonotype was counted a few times. The J gene is TRBJ2-1, the V gene TRBV7-9; D is unclear. V was clipped by 3 bases and J by 7 bases, with 13 bases between them. The CDR3 covers 14 residues. Germline values: CDR1 SEHNR, CDR2 FQNEAQ (reference sequence). In DNA, the CDR3 is TGTGCCAGCAGCTTCCGGGCGCGGTGGAATGAGCAGTTCTTC. It is translated as CASSFRARWNEQFF.

V is TRBV5-1 and J is TRBJ2-1, with D unclear. The germline V gene encodes CDR1 SGHRS and CDR2 YFSETQ. V was shortened by 2 bases and J by 6 bases, with 12 bases between the two germline ends. CDR3 length: 14 residues. CDR3 sequence reads: CASSLVDGRNEQFF. CDR3 DNA: TGCGCCAGCAGCTTAGTGGACGGGCGCAATGAGCAGTTCTTC.

This clonotype was picked up a small number of times. V gene TRBV6-4 combines with J gene TRBJ2-3, with TRBD2 identical over 13 bases. Looked up from germline, CDR1 is MRHNA and CDR2 is SNTAGT. J lost 2 bases, V lost 4 bases, and 6 bases had no gene match. This CDR3 has 17 residues. The DNA for the CDR3 is TGTGCCAGCAGTGGATCACTAGCGGGGGGGCCCACAGATACGCAGTATTTT. It yields the protein CASSGSLAGGPTDTQYF.

The table lists this clonotype with a few counts. One junction end disagrees with the germline gene, perhaps due to a read error. J is TRBJ1-2 and V is TRBV7-3; TRBD1 aligns across 7 bases. The germline V gene has CDR1 SGHTA and CDR2 FQGTGA. This CDR3 is 16 amino acids long. The DNA for the CDR3 is TGTGCCAGCAGCTCCGACGCGACCGGTTGGGACAGCAAACAATATTTC. Amino acid sequence: CASSSDATGWDSKQYF.

The gene calls are TRBV9 and TRBJ1-3; D is unclear. Trimming removed 5 bases at V and 2 bases at J, with 14 bases between. The CDR3 is made up of 15 amino acids. Germline CDR1 is SGDLS and CDR2 is YYNGEE. The CDR3 is CASSPEGVAGNTIYF. CDR3 bases: TGTGCCAGCAGTCCGGAGGGAGTCGCTGGAAACACCATATATTTT.

This clonotype occurred a few times. The V call is TRBV29-1, the J call TRBJ2-5, with 10 bases that match TRBD2. Germline values: CDR1 SQVTM, CDR2 ANQGSEA. The CDR3 length is 15 residues. J lost 5 bases, V lost 5 bases, and 11 bases had no gene match. DNA of the CDR3: TGCAGCGTTCGATCTAGCGGGAGATTGTGGGAGACCCAGTACTTC. Translation gives CSVRSSGRLWETQYF.